Here is one T cell receptor beta chain with its context. Its antigen is as yet unknown. Included were adult ileal or ileocolonic Crohn's patients indicated for ileocolonic resection. Generated by immunoSEQ multiplex PCR, the TCRdb table keeps only in-frame clones and is missing some. This sample yields 11,000 to 15,000 clones, of which roughly four fifths are seen a single time; 6% to 6.5% belongs to the top ten. CDR1 and CDR2 (germline): SGDLS, YYNGEE. This CDR3 is built from 17 residues. The V gene end was trimmed by 1 base and the J gene end by 4 bases; junction bases not matched to a gene: 6. These data are taken from a study of T cell repertoires in ileal Crohn's disease. Study summary: About half received postoperative treatment, around ten with thiopurines and around 18 anti-TNF.

General observations from the study: Compared with CD4 T cells, sorted CD8 cells carried more expanded clones. Compared with non-smokers, active smokers at surgery showed more clonal expansions.

This receptor was identified in an adult with Crohn's disease. The source material was ileal tissue. This chain joins TRBV9 and TRBJ2-3, with 13 bases that match TRBD2. CDR3 in amino acids: CASSVTSGGARADTQYF. CDR3 bases: TGTGCCAGCAGCGTAACTAGCGGGGGGGCGAGGGCAGATACGCAGTATTTT.